This T cell receptor beta chain originates from a study of blood T cells in healthy people across ages. Germline V gene data show CDR1 as SGDLS and CDR2 as YYNGEE. V was clipped by 3 bases and J by 0 bases, with 12 bases between them. The CDR3 runs to 15 residues. A second 7 to 11 cycle PCR used barcoded and J-beta primers. Through a template-switch adaptor with 12 random nucleotides, each cDNA molecule received a tag. TCRdb processed the 5' RACE reads anew with MiXCR; each CDR3 protein has one entry. The sample holds 1.2 million to 1.5 million distinct CDR3 sequences, around two fifths seen once. As to this clonotype: What it binds is unknown.

General study results and limits: In long-lived donors, naive CD4+ cell counts and diversity exceeded those of aged donors. A roughly linear fall in TCR beta diversity per million T cells was seen with increasing age. It was held that the diversity estimates obtained from one million T cells were underestimates.

The sequenced material came from blood. This clonotype was obtained from a woman aged 18-30 years in good health. This chain links TRBV9 with TRBJ1-2; D is perhaps TRBD1 (6 bases). CDR3 amino acids: CASSEQGISNYGYTF. In nucleotides, the CDR3 is TGTGCCAGCAGCGAACAGGGAATCTCTAACTATGGCTACACCTTC.